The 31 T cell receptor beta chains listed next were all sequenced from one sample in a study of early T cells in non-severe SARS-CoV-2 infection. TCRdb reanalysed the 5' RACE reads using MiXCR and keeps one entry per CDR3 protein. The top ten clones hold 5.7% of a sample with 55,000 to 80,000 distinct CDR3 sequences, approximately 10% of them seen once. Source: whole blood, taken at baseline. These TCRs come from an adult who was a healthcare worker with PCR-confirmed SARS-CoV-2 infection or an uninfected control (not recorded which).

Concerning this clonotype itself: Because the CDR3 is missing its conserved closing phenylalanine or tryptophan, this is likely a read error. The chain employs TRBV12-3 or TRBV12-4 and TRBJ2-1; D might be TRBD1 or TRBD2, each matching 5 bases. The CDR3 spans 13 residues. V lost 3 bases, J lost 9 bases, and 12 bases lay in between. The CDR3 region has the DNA TGTGCCAGCAGTTTGGGACCAGTGGGTGAGCAGTTCTTA. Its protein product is CASSLGPVGEQFL.

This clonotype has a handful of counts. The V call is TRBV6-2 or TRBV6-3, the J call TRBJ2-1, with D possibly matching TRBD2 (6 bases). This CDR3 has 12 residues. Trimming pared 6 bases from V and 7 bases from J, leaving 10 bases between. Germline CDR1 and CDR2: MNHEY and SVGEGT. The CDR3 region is CASRSGGNEQFF. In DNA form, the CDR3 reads TGTGCCAGCAGATCCGGGGGAAATGAGCAGTTCTTC.

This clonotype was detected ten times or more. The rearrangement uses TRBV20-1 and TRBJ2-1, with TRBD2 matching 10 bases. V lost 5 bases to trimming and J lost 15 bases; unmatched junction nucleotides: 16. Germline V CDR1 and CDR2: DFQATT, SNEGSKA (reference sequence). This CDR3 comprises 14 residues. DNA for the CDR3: TGCAGTGCTGCCCGGACGAGCGGGGGGGCAACGAGGTTCTTC. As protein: CSAARTSGGATRFF.

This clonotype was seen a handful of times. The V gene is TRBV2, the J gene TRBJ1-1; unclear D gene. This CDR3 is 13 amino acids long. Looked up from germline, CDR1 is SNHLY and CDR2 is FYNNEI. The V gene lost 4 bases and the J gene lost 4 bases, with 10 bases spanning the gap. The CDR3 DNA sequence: TGTGCCAGCAGTGTATACGGCGGCACTGAAGCTTTCTTT. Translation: CASSVYGGTEAFF.

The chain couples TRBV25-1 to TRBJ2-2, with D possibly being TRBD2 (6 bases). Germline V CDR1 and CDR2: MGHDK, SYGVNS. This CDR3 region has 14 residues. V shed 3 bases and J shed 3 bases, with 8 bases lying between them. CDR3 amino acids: CASSDSSDTGELFF. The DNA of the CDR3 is TGTGCCAGCAGTGACTCTAGCGACACCGGGGAGCTGTTTTTT.

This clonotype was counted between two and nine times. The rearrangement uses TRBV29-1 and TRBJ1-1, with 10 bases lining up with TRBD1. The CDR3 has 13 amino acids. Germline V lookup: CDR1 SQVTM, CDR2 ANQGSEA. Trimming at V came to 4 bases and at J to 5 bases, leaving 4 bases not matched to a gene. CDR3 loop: CSVGTGGRTEAFF. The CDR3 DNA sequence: TGCAGCGTTGGGACAGGGGGTCGGACTGAAGCTTTCTTT.

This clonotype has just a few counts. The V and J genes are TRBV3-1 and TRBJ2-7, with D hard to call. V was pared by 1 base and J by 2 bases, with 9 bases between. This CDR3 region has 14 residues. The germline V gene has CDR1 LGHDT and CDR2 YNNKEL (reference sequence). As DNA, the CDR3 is TGTGCCAGCAGCCAAGCTGCAGGAACCTACGAGCAGTACTTC. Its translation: CASSQAAGTYEQYF.

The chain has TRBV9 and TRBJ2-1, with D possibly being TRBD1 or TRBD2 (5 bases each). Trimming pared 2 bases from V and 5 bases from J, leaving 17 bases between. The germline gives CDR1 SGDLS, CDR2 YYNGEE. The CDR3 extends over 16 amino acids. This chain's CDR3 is CASSVRARDGDNEQFF. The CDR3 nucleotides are TGTGCCAGCAGCGTGAGGGCCCGGGACGGTGACAATGAGCAGTTCTTC.

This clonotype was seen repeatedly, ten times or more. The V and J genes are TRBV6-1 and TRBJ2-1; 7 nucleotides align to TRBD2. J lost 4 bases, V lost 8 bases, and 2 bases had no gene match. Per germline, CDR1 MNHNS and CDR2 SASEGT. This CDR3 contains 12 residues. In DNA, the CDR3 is TGTGCCAGCCTGGGGGGGTACAATGAGCAGTTCTTC. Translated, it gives CASLGGYNEQFF.

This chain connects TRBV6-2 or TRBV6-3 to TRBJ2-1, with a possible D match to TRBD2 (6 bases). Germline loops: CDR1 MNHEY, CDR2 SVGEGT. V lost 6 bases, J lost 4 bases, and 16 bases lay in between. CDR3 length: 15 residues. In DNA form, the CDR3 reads TGTGCCAGCAGACGTGGGGTAGCGGAGTACAATGAGCAGTTCTTC. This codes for CASRRGVAEYNEQFF.

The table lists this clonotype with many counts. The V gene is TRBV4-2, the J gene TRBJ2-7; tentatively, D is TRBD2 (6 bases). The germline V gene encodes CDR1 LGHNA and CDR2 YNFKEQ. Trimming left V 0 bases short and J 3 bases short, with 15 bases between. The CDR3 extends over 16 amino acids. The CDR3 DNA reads TGTGCCAGCAGCCAAGATGGGCGGGGTTTGTACTACGAGCAGTACTTC. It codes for CASSQDGRGLYYEQYF.

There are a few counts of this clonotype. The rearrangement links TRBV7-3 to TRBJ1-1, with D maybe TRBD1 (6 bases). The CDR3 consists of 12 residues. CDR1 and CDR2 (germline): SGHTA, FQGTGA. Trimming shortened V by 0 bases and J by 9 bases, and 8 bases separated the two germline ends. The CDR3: CASSLTGGQAFF. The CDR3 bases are TGTGCCAGCAGCTTAACGGGGGGCCAAGCTTTCTTT.

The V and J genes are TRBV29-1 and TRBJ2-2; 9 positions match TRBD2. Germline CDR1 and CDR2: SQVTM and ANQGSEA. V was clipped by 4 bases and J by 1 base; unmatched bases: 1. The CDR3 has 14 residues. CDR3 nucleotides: TGCAGCGTTGGCGGGAGGGGGAACACCGGGGAGCTGTTTTTT. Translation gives CSVGGRGNTGELFF.

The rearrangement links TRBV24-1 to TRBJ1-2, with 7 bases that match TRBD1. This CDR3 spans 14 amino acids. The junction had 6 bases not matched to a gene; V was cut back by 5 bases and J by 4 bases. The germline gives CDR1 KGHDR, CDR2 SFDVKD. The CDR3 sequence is CATSGGTDLYGYTF. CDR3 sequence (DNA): TGTGCCACCAGTGGGGGGACAGACCTCTATGGCTACACCTTC.

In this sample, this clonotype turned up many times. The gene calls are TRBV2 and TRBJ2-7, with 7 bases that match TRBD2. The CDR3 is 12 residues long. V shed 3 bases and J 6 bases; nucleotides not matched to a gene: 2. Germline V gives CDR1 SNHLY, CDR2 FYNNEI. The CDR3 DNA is TGTGCCAGCAGTGACCCGGGGGGCGAGCAGTACTTC. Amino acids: CASSDPGGEQYF.

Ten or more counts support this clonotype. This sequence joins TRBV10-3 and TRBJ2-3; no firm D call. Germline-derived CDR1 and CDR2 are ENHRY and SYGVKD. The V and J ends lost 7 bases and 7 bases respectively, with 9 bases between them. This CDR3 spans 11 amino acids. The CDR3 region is CAITDGNTQYF. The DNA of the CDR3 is TGTGCCATCACGGATGGTAATACGCAGTATTTT.

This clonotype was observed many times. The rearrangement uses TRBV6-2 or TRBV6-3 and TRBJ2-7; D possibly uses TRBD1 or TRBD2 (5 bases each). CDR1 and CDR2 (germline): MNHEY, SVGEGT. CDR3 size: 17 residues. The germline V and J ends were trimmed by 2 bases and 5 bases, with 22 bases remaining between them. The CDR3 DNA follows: TGTGCCAGCAGTTACCCGGGACGGACGAAACCACCGGACGAGCAGTACTTC. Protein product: CASSYPGRTKPPDEQYF.

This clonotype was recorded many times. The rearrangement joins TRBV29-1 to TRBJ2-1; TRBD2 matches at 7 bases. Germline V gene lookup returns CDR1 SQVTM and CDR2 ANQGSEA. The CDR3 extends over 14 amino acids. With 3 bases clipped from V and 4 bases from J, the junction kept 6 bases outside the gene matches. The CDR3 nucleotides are TGCAGCGTTGAGTTGCCTAGCGGATACAATGAGCAGTTCTTC. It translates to CSVELPSGYNEQFF.

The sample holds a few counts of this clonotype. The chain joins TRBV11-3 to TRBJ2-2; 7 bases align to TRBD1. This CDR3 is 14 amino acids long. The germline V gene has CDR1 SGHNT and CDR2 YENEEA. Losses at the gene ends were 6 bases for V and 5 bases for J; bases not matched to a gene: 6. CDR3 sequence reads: CASRPGQATGELFF. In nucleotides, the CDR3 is TGTGCCAGCAGACCCGGACAGGCGACCGGGGAGCTGTTTTTT.

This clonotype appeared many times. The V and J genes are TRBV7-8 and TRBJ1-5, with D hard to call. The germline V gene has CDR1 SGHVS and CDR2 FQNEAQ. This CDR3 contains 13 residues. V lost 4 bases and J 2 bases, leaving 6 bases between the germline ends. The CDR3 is CASSSGGNQPQHF. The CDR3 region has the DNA TGTGCCAGCAGCTCGGGAGGCAATCAGCCCCAGCATTTT. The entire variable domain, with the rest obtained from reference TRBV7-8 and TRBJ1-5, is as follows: GAGVSQSPRYKVAKRGQDVALRCDPISGHVSLFWYQQALGQGPEFLTYFQNEAQLDKSGLPSDRFFAERPEGSVSTLKIQRTQQEDSAVYLCASSSGGNQPQHFGDGTRLSIL.

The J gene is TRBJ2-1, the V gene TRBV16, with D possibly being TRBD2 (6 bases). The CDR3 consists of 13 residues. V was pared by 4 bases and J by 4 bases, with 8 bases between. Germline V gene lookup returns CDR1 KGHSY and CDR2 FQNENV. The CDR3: CASSLSGYNEQFF. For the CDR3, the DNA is TGTGCCAGCAGCCTAAGCGGGTACAATGAGCAGTTCTTC.

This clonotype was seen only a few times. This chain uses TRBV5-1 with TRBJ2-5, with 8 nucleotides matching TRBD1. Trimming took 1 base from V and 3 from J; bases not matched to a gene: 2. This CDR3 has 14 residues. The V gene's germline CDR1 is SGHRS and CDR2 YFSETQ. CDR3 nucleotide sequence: TGCGCCAGCAGCTTGTCAGGGGGCGAAGAGACCCAGTACTTC. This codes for CASSLSGGEETQYF. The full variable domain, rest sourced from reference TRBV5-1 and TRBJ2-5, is KAGVTQTPRYLIKTRGQQVTLSCSPISGHRSVSWYQQTPGQGLQFLFEYFSETQRNKGNFPGRFSGRQFSNSRSEMNVSTLELGDSALYLCASSLSGGEETQYFGPGTRLLVL.

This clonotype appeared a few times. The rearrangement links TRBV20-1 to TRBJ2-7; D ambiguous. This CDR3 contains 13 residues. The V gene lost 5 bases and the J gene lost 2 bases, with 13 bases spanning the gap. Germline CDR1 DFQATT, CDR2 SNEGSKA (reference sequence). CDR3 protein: CSAPYGYPYEQYF. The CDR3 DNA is TGCAGTGCTCCATACGGGTACCCCTACGAGCAGTACTTC.

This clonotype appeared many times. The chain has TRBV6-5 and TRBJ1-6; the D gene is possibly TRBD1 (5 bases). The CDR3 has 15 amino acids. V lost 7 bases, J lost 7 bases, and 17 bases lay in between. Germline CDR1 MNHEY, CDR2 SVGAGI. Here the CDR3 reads CASTLTGTGNSPLHF. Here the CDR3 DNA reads TGTGCCAGCACCCTAACCGGGACGGGGAATTCACCCCTCCACTTT.

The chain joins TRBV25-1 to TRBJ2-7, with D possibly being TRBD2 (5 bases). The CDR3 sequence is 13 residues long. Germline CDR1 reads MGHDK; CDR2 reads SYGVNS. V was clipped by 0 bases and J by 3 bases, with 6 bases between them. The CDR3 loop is CASSEYGLYEQYF. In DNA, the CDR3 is TGTGCCAGCAGTGAATACGGACTCTACGAGCAGTACTTC.

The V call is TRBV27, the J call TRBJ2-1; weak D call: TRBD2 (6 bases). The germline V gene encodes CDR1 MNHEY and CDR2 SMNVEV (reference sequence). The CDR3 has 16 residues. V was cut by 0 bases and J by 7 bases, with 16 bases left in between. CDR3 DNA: TGTGCCAGCAGTTTATCACCCGGGCTAGCGAGGAATGAGCAGTTCTTC. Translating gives CASSLSPGLARNEQFF.

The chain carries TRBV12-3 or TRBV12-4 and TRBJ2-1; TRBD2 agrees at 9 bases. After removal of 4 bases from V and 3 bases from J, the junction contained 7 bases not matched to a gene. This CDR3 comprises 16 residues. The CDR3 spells CASSSSSGTGYNEQFF. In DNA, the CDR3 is TGTGCCAGCAGTTCCTCTAGCGGGACCGGCTACAATGAGCAGTTCTTC.

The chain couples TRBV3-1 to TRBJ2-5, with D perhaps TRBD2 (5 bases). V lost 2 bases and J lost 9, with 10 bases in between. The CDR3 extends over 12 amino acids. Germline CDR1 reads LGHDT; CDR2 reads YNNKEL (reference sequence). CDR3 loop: CASSQSDGAQYF. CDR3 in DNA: TGTGCCAGCAGCCAATCGGACGGGGCCCAGTACTTC.

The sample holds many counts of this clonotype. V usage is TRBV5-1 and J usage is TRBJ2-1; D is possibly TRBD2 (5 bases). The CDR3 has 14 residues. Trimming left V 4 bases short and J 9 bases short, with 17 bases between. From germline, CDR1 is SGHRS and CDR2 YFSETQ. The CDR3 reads CASSLIGRGPEQFF. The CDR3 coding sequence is TGCGCCAGCAGCCTTATCGGCCGGGGTCCTGAGCAGTTCTTC.

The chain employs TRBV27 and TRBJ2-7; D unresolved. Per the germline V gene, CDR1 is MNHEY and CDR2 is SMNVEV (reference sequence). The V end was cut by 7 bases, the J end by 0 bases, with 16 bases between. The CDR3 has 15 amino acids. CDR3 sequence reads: CASKDRAKSSYEQYF. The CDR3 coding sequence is TGTGCCAGCAAAGATAGGGCCAAGAGCTCCTACGAGCAGTACTTC.

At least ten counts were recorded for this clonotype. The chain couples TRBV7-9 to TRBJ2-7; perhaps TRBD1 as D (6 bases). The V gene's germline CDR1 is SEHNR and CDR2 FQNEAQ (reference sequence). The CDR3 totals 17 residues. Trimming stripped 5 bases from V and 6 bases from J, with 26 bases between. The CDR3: CASSPTKSWGPKIEQYF. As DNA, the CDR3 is TGTGCCAGCAGCCCCACCAAGTCCTGGGGGCCTAAGATCGAGCAGTACTTC.